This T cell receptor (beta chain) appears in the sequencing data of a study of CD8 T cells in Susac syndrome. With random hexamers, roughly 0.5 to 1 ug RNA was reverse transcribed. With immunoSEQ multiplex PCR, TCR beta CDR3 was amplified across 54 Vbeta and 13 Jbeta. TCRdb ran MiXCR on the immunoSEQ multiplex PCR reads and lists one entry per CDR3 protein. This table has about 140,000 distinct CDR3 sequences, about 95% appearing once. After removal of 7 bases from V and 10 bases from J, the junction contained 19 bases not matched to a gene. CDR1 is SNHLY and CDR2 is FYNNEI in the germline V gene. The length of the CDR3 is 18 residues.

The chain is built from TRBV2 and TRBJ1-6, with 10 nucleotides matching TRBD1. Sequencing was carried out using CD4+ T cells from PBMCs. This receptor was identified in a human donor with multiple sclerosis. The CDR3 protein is CASTYRPGTGVGTSPLHF. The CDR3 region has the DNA TGTGCCAGCACCTACCGTCCCGGGACAGGGGTTGGAACATCACCCCTCCACTTT. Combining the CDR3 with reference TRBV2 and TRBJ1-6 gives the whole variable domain EPEVTQTPSHQVTQMGQEVILRCVPISNHLYFYWYRQILGQKVEFLVSFYNNEISEKSEIFDDQFSVERPDGSNFTLKIRSTKLEDSAMYFCASTYRPGTGVGTSPLHFGNGTRLTVT.